This T cell receptor beta chain was obtained from a study of monozygotic twins with inflammatory bowel disease. The study's findings and limits: IBD patients displayed reduced TCRbeta diversity (inverse Simpson) when set against healthy co-twins.

There are 16 residues in the CDR3. Germline loops: CDR1 MNHEY, CDR2 SVGAGI. Molecular identifiers with 6-nucleotide sample barcodes were added during cDNA synthesis via template switching. Amplification of TCRalpha and TCRbeta cDNA involved two nested PCRs that ran for about 15 and 9 cycles. TCRdb processed the 5' RACE reads again and assigns one entry to each CDR3 protein, with no DNA. This sample's table has roughly 330,000 distinct CDR3 sequences. About this clonotype: The antigen remains unidentified.

The receptor was derived from a human donor with ulcerative colitis or Crohn's disease, or a healthy co-twin of an affected twin (not recorded which). The chain recombines TRBV6-5 with TRBJ1-2; TCRdb names TRBD1, which stays unverified in the absence of DNA. Sample: blood. The CDR3 loop is CASSYGATGPNYGYTF.